A single sample is the source of the 8 T cell receptor beta chains below, sequenced in a study of T cell repertoires in cytomegalovirus infection. TCRdb itself ran the reads through MiXCR, one entry per CDR3 protein. In the table there are around 95,000 distinct CDR3 sequences, about 29% of which are singletons. These receptors have no identified antigens. The material was CD8+ T cells from cultured PBMCs, obtained from culture after CMV antigen stimulation. These TCRs come from a human donor in good health (CMV status not recorded). Some clones in this sample may be carry-over from other donors' samples.

The rearrangement links TRBV6-1 to TRBJ1-5, with TRBD1 identical over 10 bases. V lost 1 base, J lost 6 bases, and 3 bases stayed unmatched. The CDR3 consists of 15 residues. Germline V gene data show CDR1 as MNHNS and CDR2 as SASEGT. CDR3: CASSEGTGGFQPQHF. CDR3 bases: TGTGCCAGCAGTGAAGGGACAGGGGGGTTTCAGCCCCAGCATTTT.

The chain has TRBV2 and TRBJ2-7, with D uncertain. Germline lookup yields CDR1 SNHLY and CDR2 FYNNEI. Trimming pared 4 bases from V and 0 bases from J, leaving 7 bases between. This CDR3 has 13 residues. CDR3 amino acids: CASSGRSSYEQYF. CDR3 bases: TGTGCCAGCAGTGGCAGGAGCTCCTACGAGCAGTACTTC.

This clonotype was seen repeatedly, ten times or more. Here the CDR3 reads CASSIGDGHYGYTF. CDR3 DNA sequence: TGTGCCAGTAGTATAGGTGACGGACACTATGGCTACACCTTC. V and J are TRBV19 and TRBJ1-2; no clear D. The CDR3 has 14 residues. Germline CDR1 reads LNHDA; CDR2 reads SQIVND (reference sequence). The V end lost 1 base, the J end lost 3 bases, and 9 bases lay between the germline ends.

The chain combines TRBV14 with TRBJ1-2, with D tentatively TRBD1 (5 bases). The length of the CDR3 is 14 residues. Germline V CDR1 and CDR2: SGHDN, FVKESK. The V gene lost 2 bases and the J gene lost 4 bases, with 11 bases spanning the gap. The CDR3 sequence: CASSQTTGAYGYTF. DNA for the CDR3: TGTGCCAGCAGCCAAACTACCGGGGCCTATGGCTACACCTTC. The variable domain in full, with the rest retrieved from reference TRBV14 and TRBJ1-2, is EAGVTQFPSHSVIEKGQTVTLRCDPISGHDNLYWYRRVMGKEIKFLLHFVKESKQDESGMPNNRFLAERTGGTYSTLKVQPAELEDSGVYFCASSQTTGAYGYTFGSGTRLTVV.

This chain links TRBV2 with TRBJ2-1; maybe TRBD1 (6 bases). V dropped 6 bases and J dropped 4 bases, with 16 bases sitting between them. CDR1 SNHLY and CDR2 FYNNEI come from the germline V gene. CDR3 length: 15 amino acids. CDR3 amino acids: CASSPAPGAYNEQFF. CDR3 sequence (DNA): TGTGCCAGCAGCCCCGCCCCAGGGGCTTACAATGAGCAGTTCTTC.

This rearrangement joins TRBV12-3 or TRBV12-4 to TRBJ2-7; D ambiguous. Trimming took off 4 bases at V and 2 bases at J, with 15 bases between the two ends. CDR3 length: 15 amino acids. CDR3 loop: CASSSILSKPYEQYF. The CDR3 DNA is TGTGCCAGCAGTTCTATCTTATCGAAGCCCTACGAGCAGTACTTC.

The CDR3 bases are TGTGCCAGCAGCCCTGTAGGAACAGGGGAAGCTTTCTTT. Its translation: CASSPVGTGEAFF. This rearrangement joins TRBV7-8 to TRBJ1-1; maybe TRBD1 (6 bases). Trimming removed 5 bases at V and 8 bases at J, with 15 bases between. The CDR3 spans 13 residues. CDR1 is SGHVS and CDR2 is FQNEAQ in the germline V gene.

This clonotype counts as medium-sized (0.01 to 0.1%). The chain carries TRBV6-5 and TRBJ2-3; TRBD1 matches 8 bases. Germline lookup yields CDR1 MNHEY and CDR2 SVGAGI. The CDR3 is 20 residues long. J lost 1 base, V lost 4 bases, and 19 bases had no gene match. In DNA, the CDR3 is TGTGCCAGCAGTTCCCTGACAGGGGCGCAGTCAAGGAGGGGCACAGATACGCAGTATTTT. It translates to CASSSLTGAQSRRGTDTQYF.